This T cell receptor (beta chain) was sequenced during a study of human T cells and chemical hapten exposure. Study overall: A mostly female patient group had alopecia areata, totalis or universalis.

The study, taken as a whole, reports: PT1 expanded TCR numbers rose with patch test score.

TCRdb itself ran the RACE reads through MiXCR, one entry per CDR3 protein. The sample has 150,000 to 200,000 distinct CDR3 sequences, around 25% seen once; the top ten hold 2% to 3%. As concerns this clonotype: Antigen specificity is unknown.

This CDR3 is built from 15 residues. With 2 bases removed from V and 4 bases from J, the gap between germline ends came to 11 bases. Germline CDR1 reads SNHLY; CDR2 reads FYNNEI. As to time point: patch test 3, about 24 weeks after DPC sensitization. The sample's treatment: therapeutic diphenylcyclopropenone sensitization with weekly scalp DPC. The TCR was taken from a woman aged 40 to 50 with alopecia areata. Some clones in this sample may be carry-over from other donors' samples. The chain combines TRBV2 with TRBJ2-2; TRBD1 might be the D (6 bases). Specimen: whole blood, collected in connection with sensitization to the hapten diphenylcyclopropenone (DPC). The CDR3 here is CASSERVGGTGELFF. The CDR3 DNA follows: TGTGCCAGCAGTGAAAGAGTAGGGGGCACCGGGGAGCTGTTTTTT.